This T cell receptor beta chain was sequenced during a study of blood T cell repertoires in COVID-19. Turning to the study itself: T cells, B-cell-depleted T cells, or PBMCs supplied cDNA or gDNA.

Trimming took off 1 base at V and 5 bases at J, with 15 bases between the two ends. CDR3 length: 15 amino acids. The germline V gene has CDR1 KGHSH and CDR2 LQKENI. Assay used: immunoSEQ multiplex PCR; TCRdb lists only in-frame clones, some missing. The sample contains under 65,000 clones, 86% of which appear only once. This receptor was taken from a man aged 55 to 70 with acute or convalescent COVID-19. Sequencing input: peripheral blood. V and J are TRBV18 and TRBJ2-7, with D tentatively TRBD1 (5 bases). CDR3 residues: CASSPRRQGVDEQYF. The CDR3 DNA reads TGTGCCAGCTCACCACGTCGCCAGGGTGTAGACGAGCAGTACTTC.